This passage covers 2 T cell receptor beta chains from one sample sequenced in a study of radiation and T cells in renal cell carcinoma. Specified time point: blood 4 weeks post-SBRT, at nephrectomy. Sample treatment: 15 Gy SBRT to primary tumor, nephrectomy 4 weeks later. Using immunoSEQ multiplex PCR, the repertoire was profiled, and TCRdb retains in-frame clones only, with some absent. The sample lists just under 150,000 clones; 86% were seen once. Specimen: blood, collected from a patient whose treatment included radiotherapy and nephrectomy. Every receptor here comes from a woman between 45 and 60 years old with renal cell carcinoma.

In this sample, this clone turned up once. The chain employs TRBV19 and TRBJ2-5, with D tentatively TRBD1 (5 bases). Trimming pared 6 bases from V and 5 bases from J, leaving 13 bases between. Germline values: CDR1 LNHDA, CDR2 SQIVND (reference sequence). CDR3 size: 13 residues. CDR3 in amino acids: CASRTQGVETQYF. The CDR3 DNA reads TGTGCCAGTAGGACTCAGGGTGTTGAGACCCAGTACTTC.

This clone has only one observation. The chain links TRBV4-2 to TRBJ1-1; 8 positions agree with TRBD1. There are 15 residues in the CDR3. V lost 4 bases and J lost 4; bases outside the gene matches: 8. CDR1 is LGHNA, CDR2 YNFKEQ, per germline. The CDR3 sequence is CASSPLGQAATEAFF. In nucleotides, the CDR3 is TGTGCCAGCAGCCCTTTGGGACAGGCGGCCACTGAAGCTTTCTTT.